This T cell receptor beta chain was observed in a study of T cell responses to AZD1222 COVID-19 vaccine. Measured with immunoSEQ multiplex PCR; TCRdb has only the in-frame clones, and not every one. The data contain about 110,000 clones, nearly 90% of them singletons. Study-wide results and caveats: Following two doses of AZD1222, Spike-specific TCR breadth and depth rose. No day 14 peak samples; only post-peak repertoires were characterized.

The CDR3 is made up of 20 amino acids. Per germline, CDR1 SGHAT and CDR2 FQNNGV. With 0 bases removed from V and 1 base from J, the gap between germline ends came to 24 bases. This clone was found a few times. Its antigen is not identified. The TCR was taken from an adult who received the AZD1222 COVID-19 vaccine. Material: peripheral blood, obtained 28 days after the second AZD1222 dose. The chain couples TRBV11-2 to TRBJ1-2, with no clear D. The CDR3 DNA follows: TGTGCCAGCAGCTTAGAGTCCCGATTAGGGCTGCTCTTCTATAACTATGGCTACACCTTC. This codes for CASSLESRLGLLFYNYGYTF.